This TCR beta chain derives from a study of T cell repertoires in cytomegalovirus infection. In the study overall: CMV infection together with matching HLA type was indicated by public TCR beta signatures.

Study-wide results and limits: CMV carriers having the relevant HLA were flagged by cumulative public TCR beta family frequency. There were HLA-C-restricted CMV-specific TCR beta clonotypes dominating the ex vivo response.

Germline V lookup: CDR1 KGHDR, CDR2 SFDVKD. The trim removed 4 bases at V and 1 base at J, leaving 5 bases unmatched. The length of the CDR3 is 15 residues. MiXCR was run by TCRdb on the reads, yielding one entry per CDR3 protein. The table shows about 530,000 distinct CDR3 sequences, with more than 25% occurring only once. With respect to this clonotype: Its specificity is not known.

The specimen sequenced was PBMCs. J is TRBJ2-5 and V is TRBV24-1; 7 bases line up with TRBD2. The clonotype was recovered from a human donor in good health (CMV status not recorded). Some clones in this sample may be carry-over from other donors' samples. As DNA, the CDR3 is TGTGCCACCAGTGACCCGAGCGGGGTCCAAGAGACCCAGTACTTC. It encodes CATSDPSGVQETQYF.